This TCR beta chain was sequenced in a study of T cells in Graves' hyperthyroidism and ophthalmopathy. Study-wide findings and caveats: Through a model of 13 V-J features, ophthalmopathy was separated from stable hyperthyroidism.

Germline V CDR1 and CDR2: LNHDA, SQIVND (reference sequence). This CDR3 spans 15 amino acids. Losses at the gene ends were 2 bases for V and 7 bases for J; bases not matched to a gene: 5. What was amplified from RNA transcripts were TCR beta CDR3 regions. The HTBI set primed first-round TCR CDR3 RT-PCR. MiXCR, run by TCRdb on the multiplex PCR reads, gives a single entry per CDR3 protein. The sample records about 350,000 distinct CDR3 sequences, 17% being singletons. Many counts were recorded for this clonotype. Its antigen is currently unknown. The rearrangement links TRBV19 to TRBJ2-1, with 10 bases aligning to TRBD2. The material sequenced was blood. This receptor was taken from a woman aged 25 to 39 with Graves' hyperthyroidism that later progressed to Graves' ophthalmopathy. CDR3: CASSISSGRLNEQFF. The CDR3 DNA reads TGTGCCAGTAGTATAAGTAGCGGGAGGTTAAATGAGCAGTTCTTC. Full variable domain (missing parts from reference TRBV19 and TRBJ2-1): DGGITQSPKYLFRKEGQNVTLSCEQNLNHDAMYWYRQDPGQGLRLIYYSQIVNDFQKGDIAEGYSVSREKKESFPLTVTSAQKNPTAFYLCASSISSGRLNEQFFGPGTRLTVL.